These 3 T cell receptor beta chains originate from one sample sequenced in a study of blood T cell repertoires in COVID-19 (dated by TCRdb to 2020 to 2021). The library was produced with the immunoSEQ multiplex PCR assay. Entries here come from immuneACCESS through TCRdb and include only in-frame sequences with V and J called. Some clones fail to appear in such tables; in the studies checked, an unresolved V gene covers under half of the shortfall, and the cause of the remainder is unknown. In this sample the table shows 25,000 to 30,000 clones, approximately 84% of which occur a single time. The ten largest clones represent 9% to 10% of the sample. Sequencing was performed on peripheral blood. The receptors originated from a man older than 75 with active COVID-19.

Only one count was recorded for this clone. V and J are TRBV6-5 and TRBJ1-1, with D possibly matching TRBD1 (5 bases). The V end lost 8 bases, the J end lost 5 bases, and 12 bases lay between the germline ends. The CDR3 runs 12 residues. Germline-derived CDR1 and CDR2 are MNHEY and SVGAGI. CDR3 sequence (DNA): TGTGCCAGCTTAGGGCGGGGGACTGAAGCTTTCTTT. Translating it yields CASLGRGTEAFF.

The rearrangement links TRBV15 to TRBJ1-2, with D possibly matching TRBD1 (5 bases). V was cut by 1 base and J by 6 bases, with 12 bases left in between. The CDR3 is made up of 14 amino acids. CDR1 and CDR2 (germline): LNHNV, YYDKDF (reference sequence). As DNA, the CDR3 is TGTGCCACCAGCAGAGGACCAGGGATGGATGGCTACACCTTC. Its translation: CATSRGPGMDGYTF.

This rearrangement joins TRBV5-1 to TRBJ1-1; D gene unclear. V lost 0 bases and J lost 5, with 11 bases in between. Germline CDR1 is SGHRS and CDR2 is YFSETQ. The CDR3 totals 14 residues. CDR3 sequence reads: CASSLGGPGTEAFF. CDR3 nucleotides: TGCGCCAGCAGCTTGGGAGGGCCTGGGACTGAAGCTTTCTTT.